This T cell receptor (gamma chain) stems from a study of gamma-delta chains in newborns, infants, children. Study background: Innate gammadelta T cells reportedly expand polyclonally right after birth, driven by microbial exposure, per the title.

Only a few counts were recorded for this clone. A read error may explain this, as a much larger clone is one base away. The same CDR3 can be traced to other DNA sequences in this sample. This CDR3 comprises 16 residues. The V segment lost 0 bases and the J segment 7 bases; nucleotides outside the gene matches: 3. Germline V lookup: CDR1 GITISATS, CDR2 ISYDGTV (reference sequence). TCRdb ran CATT on the reads. The sample has 350 to 550 gamma-chain clones; less than 45% are singletons. The chain joins TRGV9 to TRGJP. The TCR originated in a child who was a newborn, infant or young child, either healthy, febrile or measles-vaccinated (not recorded which). Material for sequencing was blood. CDR3 nucleotide sequence: TGTGCCTTGTGGGAGGTGCAGGAGTTGGGCAAAAAAATCAAGGTATTT. Protein sequence: CALWEVQELGKKIKVF.